One sample yielded the 18 T cell receptor beta chains listed below, sequenced in a study of CD8 T cells in Susac syndrome (dated by TCRdb to between 2018 and 2021). Libraries came from the immunoSEQ multiplex PCR assay. RNA was extracted with the RNeasy kit and roughly 0.45 to 1 ug was reverse transcribed using random hexamers. In-frame beta chains were kept once TCRdb had trimmed the public reads at Q25 with fastp and called clones with MiXCR. Entries are consolidated by CDR3 protein sequence, retaining the most common genes and DNA. The sample yields roughly 60,000 distinct CDR3 sequences; more than 80% were counted once. Nearly 0.2% of the sample is held by the ten biggest clonotypes. The sample taken for sequencing was CD8+ T cells from PBMCs. The receptors come from a human donor in good health.

The rearrangement joins TRBV6-2 or TRBV6-3 to TRBJ2-1; 11 bases agree with TRBD2. CDR1 and CDR2 (germline): MNHEY, SVGEGT. This CDR3 spans 15 amino acids. Trimming took 6 bases from V and 5 from J; bases not matched to a gene: 6. In nucleotides, the CDR3 is TGTGCCAGCAGCGACGGACTAGCGGGTAACAATGAGCAGTTCTTC. Encoded protein: CASSDGLAGNNEQFF.

The chain joins TRBV7-2 to TRBJ2-5, with TRBD2 as a possible D gene (6 bases). Germline CDR1 is SGHTA and CDR2 is FQGNSA. This CDR3 is 15 amino acids long. The V gene lost 5 bases and the J gene lost 1 base, with 14 bases spanning the gap. The CDR3 DNA follows: TGTGCCAGCAGCCCTATAGCGGTTCCCCAAGAGACCCAGTACTTC. It codes for CASSPIAVPQETQYF.

The chain recombines TRBV7-8 with TRBJ1-5; TRBD1 might be the D (6 bases). The CDR3 totals 17 residues. Between the trimmed V and J ends, which lost 1 base and 3 bases, there was a span of 16 bases. Germline CDR1 reads SGHVS; CDR2 reads FQNEAQ. CDR3 DNA: TGTGCCAGCAGCTTAGTCCTGGCGGGGGCCGTCAATCAGCCCCAGCATTTT. It encodes CASSLVLAGAVNQPQHF. Based on the CDR3 plus reference TRBV7-8 and TRBJ1-5, the full variable domain is GAGVSQSPRYKVAKRGQDVALRCDPISGHVSLFWYQQALGQGPEFLTYFQNEAQLDKSGLPSDRFFAERPEGSVSTLKIQRTQQEDSAVYLCASSLVLAGAVNQPQHFGDGTRLSIL.

This clonotype was seen a single time. The CDR3 spells CASSYSKSGGYNEQFF. DNA of the CDR3: TGTGCCAGCAGTTACTCGAAGAGCGGGGGTTACAATGAGCAGTTCTTC. V and J are TRBV6-2 or TRBV6-3 and TRBJ2-1; 8 bases are a match to TRBD2. V shed 0 bases, J shed 4 bases, and the junction held 5 bases outside the gene matches. The CDR3 totals 16 residues. Germline CDR1 MNHEY, CDR2 SVGEGT.

V and J are TRBV7-9 and TRBJ1-1; 8 bases map to TRBD1. V trimming: 5 bases; J trimming: 1 base; junction bases outside the gene matches: 3. Per germline, CDR1 SEHNR and CDR2 FQNEAQ (reference sequence). This CDR3 contains 14 residues. The CDR3 DNA follows: TGTGCCAGCAGCATAACAGGGGGGAACACTGAAGCTTTCTTT. It translates to CASSITGGNTEAFF.

This chain joins TRBV6-2 or TRBV6-3 and TRBJ2-7, with 8 bases that match TRBD1. Trimming at V came to 6 bases and at J to 5 bases, leaving 9 bases not matched to a gene. Germline lookup yields CDR1 MNHEY and CDR2 SVGEGT. The CDR3 is made up of 14 amino acids. CDR3 region: CASSSTGVGDEQYF. The CDR3 region has the DNA TGTGCCAGCAGCTCGACAGGGGTCGGCGACGAGCAGTACTTC.

The count of this clonotype is one. The chain combines TRBV19 with TRBJ2-1, with 8 bases matching TRBD1. The germline gives CDR1 LNHDA, CDR2 SQIVND (reference sequence). J was trimmed by 10 bases and V by 3 bases; bases with no gene match: 5. The CDR3 has 13 amino acids. This chain's CDR3 is CASSIWPGGEQFF. The CDR3 DNA is TGTGCCAGTAGTATTTGGCCAGGGGGCGAGCAGTTCTTC.

V gene TRBV12-5 combines with J gene TRBJ1-5; weak D call: TRBD1 (5 bases). CDR3 length: 16 residues. From germline, CDR1 is LGHNT and CDR2 FRNRAP. V was cut by 7 bases and J by 1 base, with 17 bases left in between. The CDR3, as DNA: TGTGCTAGTGCCCCAGGTGGGGGAGGGAGCAATCAGCCCCAGCATTTT. This encodes CASAPGGGGSNQPQHF.

The chain joins TRBV4-3 to TRBJ2-1, with D maybe TRBD2 (5 bases). The CDR3 is 15 amino acids. V lost 0 bases to trimming and J lost 8 bases, with 14 bases between them. Germline loops: CDR1 LGHNA, CDR2 YSLEER. The CDR3 here is CASSQERGNWDEQFF. CDR3 coding DNA: TGCGCCAGCAGCCAAGAACGGGGTAATTGGGATGAGCAGTTCTTC.

The V and J genes are TRBV20-1 and TRBJ2-7, with D unclear. The V gene's germline CDR1 is DFQATT and CDR2 SNEGSKA (reference sequence). The CDR3 contains 11 residues. The V end lost 0 bases, the J end lost 4 bases, and 4 bases lay between the germline ends. The CDR3 sequence is CSARDGYEQYF. The CDR3 DNA sequence: TGCAGTGCTAGAGACGGGTACGAGCAGTACTTC.

The rearrangement joins TRBV28 to TRBJ2-7, with 8 nucleotides matching TRBD1. The CDR3 runs 16 residues. J gave up 3 bases and V 0 bases, and 7 bases lay outside the gene matches. Looked up from germline, CDR1 is MDHEN and CDR2 is SYDVKM. As DNA, the CDR3 is TGTGCCAGCAGTTTATGGGCGGGACAGGCTTACTACGAGCAGTACTTC. This translates into CASSLWAGQAYYEQYF.

The V and J genes are TRBV28 and TRBJ2-5; D is perhaps TRBD1 or TRBD2 (5 bases each). The CDR3 extends over 15 amino acids. V lost 6 bases and J 2 bases, leaving 16 bases between the germline ends. Germline CDR1 reads MDHEN; CDR2 reads SYDVKM. CDR3 protein: CASSIGRGGQETQYF. CDR3 in DNA: TGTGCCAGCAGCATCGGACGGGGCGGACAAGAGACCCAGTACTTC. The whole variable domain, filled in from reference TRBV28 and TRBJ2-5, reads DVKVTQSSRYLVKRTGEKVFLECVQDMDHENMFWYRQDPGLGLRLIYFSYDVKMKEKGDIPEGYSVSREKKERFSLILESASTNQTSMYLCASSIGRGGQETQYFGPGTRLLVL.

This clonotype showed up just once. This chain links TRBV19 with TRBJ1-5; D perhaps matches TRBD1 (6 bases). Trimming left V 4 bases short and J 7 bases short, with 17 bases between. Germline CDR1 reads LNHDA; CDR2 reads SQIVND (reference sequence). The CDR3 extends over 15 amino acids. The CDR3 sequence is CASSTHRDSGQPQHF. In DNA, the CDR3 is TGTGCCAGTAGTACCCACAGGGATTCTGGACAGCCCCAGCATTTT.

The V gene is TRBV3-1, the J gene TRBJ2-1; unclear D gene. This CDR3 has 16 residues. V was pared by 0 bases and J by 0 bases, with 9 bases between. CDR1 and CDR2 from the germline V gene are LGHDT and YNNKEL (reference sequence). The CDR3 is CASSQDSPSSYNEQFF. The CDR3 DNA follows: TGTGCCAGCAGCCAAGACTCCCCTAGCTCCTACAATGAGCAGTTCTTC.

This rearrangement joins TRBV7-9 to TRBJ1-2, with D unresolved. Germline CDR1 and CDR2: SEHNR and FQNEAQ (reference sequence). V was pared by 1 base and J by 4 bases, with 10 bases between. The CDR3 is 14 amino acids. The CDR3 DNA sequence: TGTGCCAGCAGCTTAGGAGGGTCGGGCTATGGCTACACCTTC. This encodes CASSLGGSGYGYTF.

The rearrangement links TRBV4-3 to TRBJ2-4, with a possible D match to TRBD1 (6 bases). Deletions cut 0 bases from V and 7 bases from J, with 13 bases between. The germline V gene has CDR1 LGHNA and CDR2 YSLEER. The CDR3 is made up of 15 amino acids. CDR3 sequence (DNA): TGCGCCAGCAGCCAAGAAGGCTCAGGGGAGAACATTCAGTACTTC. Its protein product is CASSQEGSGENIQYF.

The chain is built from TRBV12-3 or TRBV12-4 and TRBJ2-1; D uncertain. The germline V and J ends were trimmed by 3 bases and 2 bases, with 5 bases remaining between them. The CDR3 contains 13 residues. As DNA, the CDR3 is TGTGCCAGCAGTTTGGATCCCTACAATGAGCAGTTCTTC. Translation: CASSLDPYNEQFF.

V usage is TRBV6-1 and J usage is TRBJ2-7, with 7 bases identical to TRBD2. There are 14 residues in the CDR3. CDR1 is MNHNS, CDR2 SASEGT, per germline. The V segment lost 7 bases and the J segment 0 bases; nucleotides outside the gene matches: 6. CDR3 in DNA: TGTGCCAGCAATCCTCGCGGGAGCTCCTACGAGCAGTACTTC. It yields the protein CASNPRGSSYEQYF.